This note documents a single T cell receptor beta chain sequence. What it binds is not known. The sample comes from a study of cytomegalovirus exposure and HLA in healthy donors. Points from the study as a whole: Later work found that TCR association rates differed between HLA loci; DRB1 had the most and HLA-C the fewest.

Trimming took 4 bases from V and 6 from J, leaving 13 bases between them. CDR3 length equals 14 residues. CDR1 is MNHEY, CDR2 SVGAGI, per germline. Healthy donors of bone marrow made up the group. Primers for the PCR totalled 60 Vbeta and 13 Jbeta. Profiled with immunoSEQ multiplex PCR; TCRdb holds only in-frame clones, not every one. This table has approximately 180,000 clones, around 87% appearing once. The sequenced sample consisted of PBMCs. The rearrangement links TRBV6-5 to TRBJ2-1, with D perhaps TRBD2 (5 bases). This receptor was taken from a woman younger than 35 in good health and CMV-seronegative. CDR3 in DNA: TGTGCCAGCAGTTTTCAGGAGGAGACCAATGAGCAGTTCTTC. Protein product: CASSFQEETNEQFF.